This T cell receptor (beta chain) was found in a study of post-analysis software for immune sequencing data. Study-level information: Relapsing-remitting, secondary progressive and progressive-relapsing courses of multiple sclerosis were included. Overall study findings and caveats: Patients with multiple sclerosis recorded significantly lower normalized Chao1 diversity than controls, the study found. Patients carried five TRBV segments more frequently than controls did, and TRBV5-6, TRBV5-1 and TRBV20-1 were among them. Samples sharing a preparation batch grouped tightly together when assessed by F measure.

Trimming left V 1 base short and J 5 bases short, with 14 bases between. The CDR3 has 15 residues. Libraries were made from TCR beta cDNA, and they carried unique molecular identifiers. Input amounts of 1 to 10 million T cells were used. These gave 500,000 or so cDNA molecules, so each molecule approximated one T cell. TCRdb used MiXCR to reprocess the PCR reads, holding one entry per CDR3 protein. Of hundreds of thousands of distinct CDR3 sequences listed, approximately 53% are singletons. Worth noting for this clonotype: Its antigen remains unknown.

Sample: blood. This TCR was recovered from a girl aged 10 to 17 with multiple sclerosis. The chain couples TRBV12-3 or TRBV12-4 to TRBJ2-5; D is uncertain. This chain's CDR3 is CASSLGRQVGETQYF. The DNA of the CDR3 is TGTGCCAGCAGTTTAGGCCGGCAGGTTGGGGAGACCCAGTACTTC.